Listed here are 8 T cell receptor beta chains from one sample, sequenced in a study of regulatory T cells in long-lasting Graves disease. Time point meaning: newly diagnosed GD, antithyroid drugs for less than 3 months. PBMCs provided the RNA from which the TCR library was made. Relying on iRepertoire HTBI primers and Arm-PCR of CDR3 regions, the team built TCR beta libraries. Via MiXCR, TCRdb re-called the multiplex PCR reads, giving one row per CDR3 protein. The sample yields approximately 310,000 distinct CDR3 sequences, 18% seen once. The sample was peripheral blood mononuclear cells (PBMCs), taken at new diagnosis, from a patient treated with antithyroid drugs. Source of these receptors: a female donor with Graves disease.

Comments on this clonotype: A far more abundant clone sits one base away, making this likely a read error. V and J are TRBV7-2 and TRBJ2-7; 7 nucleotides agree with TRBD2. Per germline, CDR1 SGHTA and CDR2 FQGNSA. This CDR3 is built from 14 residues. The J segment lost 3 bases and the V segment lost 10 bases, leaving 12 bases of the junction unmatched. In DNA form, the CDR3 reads TGTGCCACCCTCCCTAGCGGAGCCCGCTACGAGCAGTACGTC. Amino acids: CATLPSGARYEQYV.

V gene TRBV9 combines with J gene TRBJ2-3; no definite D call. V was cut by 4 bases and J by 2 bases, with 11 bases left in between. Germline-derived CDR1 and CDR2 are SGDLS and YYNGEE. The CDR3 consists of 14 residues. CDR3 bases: TGTGCCAGCAGCCCCGCGCTCCTCACAGATACGCAGTATTTT. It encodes CASSPALLTDTQYF.

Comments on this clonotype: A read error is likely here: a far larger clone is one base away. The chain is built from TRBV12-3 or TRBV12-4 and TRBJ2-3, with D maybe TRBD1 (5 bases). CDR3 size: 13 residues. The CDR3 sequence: CASSFAGNTETFF. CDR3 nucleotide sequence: TGTGCCAGCAGTTTCGCAGGGAACACTGAAACTTTCTTT.

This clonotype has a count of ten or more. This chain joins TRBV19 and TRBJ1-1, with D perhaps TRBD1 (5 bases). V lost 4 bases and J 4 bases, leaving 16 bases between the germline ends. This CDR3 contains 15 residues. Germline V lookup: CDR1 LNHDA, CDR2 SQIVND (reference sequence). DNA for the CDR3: TGTGCCAGTAGTAGCTACACAGGCGAGGGCACTGAAGCTTTCTTT. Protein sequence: CASSSYTGEGTEAFF.

The DNA for the CDR3 is TGTGCCAGCAGTGACATGCCGGGACAGGGAATTGGGTATGGCTACACCTTC. Translation gives CASSDMPGQGIGYGYTF. This chain uses TRBV25-1 with TRBJ1-2; 9 bases are a match to TRBD1. J was trimmed by 5 bases and V by 3 bases; bases with no gene match: 13. Germline V gene lookup returns CDR1 MGHDK and CDR2 SYGVNS. The CDR3 covers 17 residues.

The CDR3 DNA sequence: TGTGCCAGTAGTGGACGACTAGCGGGAGTCGGAGATACGCAGTATTTT. It codes for CASSGRLAGVGDTQYF. This chain uses TRBV19 with TRBJ2-3; 12 bases match TRBD2. The CDR3 is made up of 16 amino acids. CDR1 is LNHDA and CDR2 is SQIVND in the germline V gene (reference sequence). V lost 5 bases and J lost 5; bases outside the gene matches: 8.

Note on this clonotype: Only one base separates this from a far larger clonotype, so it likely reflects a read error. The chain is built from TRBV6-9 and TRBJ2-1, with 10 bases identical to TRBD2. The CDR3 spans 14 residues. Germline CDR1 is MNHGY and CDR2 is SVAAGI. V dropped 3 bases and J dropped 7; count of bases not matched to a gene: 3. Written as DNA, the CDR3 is TGTGCCAGCAGTTACGAGACTAGCGGGAATGAGCAGTTCTTC. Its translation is CASSYETSGNEQFF.

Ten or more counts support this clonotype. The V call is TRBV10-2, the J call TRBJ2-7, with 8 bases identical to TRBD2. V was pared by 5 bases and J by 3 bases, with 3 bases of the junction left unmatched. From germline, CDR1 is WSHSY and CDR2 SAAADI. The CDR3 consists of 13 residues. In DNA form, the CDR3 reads TGCGCCAGCAGTCAAGCGGGGGACTACGAGCAGTACTTC. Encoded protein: CASSQAGDYEQYF.